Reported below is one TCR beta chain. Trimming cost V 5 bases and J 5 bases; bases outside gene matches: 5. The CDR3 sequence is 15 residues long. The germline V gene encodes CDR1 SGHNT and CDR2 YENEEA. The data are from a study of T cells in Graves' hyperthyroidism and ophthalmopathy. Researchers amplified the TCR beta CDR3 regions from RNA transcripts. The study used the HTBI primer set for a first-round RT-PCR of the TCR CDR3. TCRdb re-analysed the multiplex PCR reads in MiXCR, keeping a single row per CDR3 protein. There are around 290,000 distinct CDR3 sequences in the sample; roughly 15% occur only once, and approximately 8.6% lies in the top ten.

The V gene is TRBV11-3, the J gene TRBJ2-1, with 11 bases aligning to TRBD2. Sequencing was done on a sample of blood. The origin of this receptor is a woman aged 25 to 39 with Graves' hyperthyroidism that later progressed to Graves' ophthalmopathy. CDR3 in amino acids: CASSRLAGSHNEQFF. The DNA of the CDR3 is TGTGCCAGCAGCAGACTAGCGGGATCCCACAATGAGCAGTTCTTC.